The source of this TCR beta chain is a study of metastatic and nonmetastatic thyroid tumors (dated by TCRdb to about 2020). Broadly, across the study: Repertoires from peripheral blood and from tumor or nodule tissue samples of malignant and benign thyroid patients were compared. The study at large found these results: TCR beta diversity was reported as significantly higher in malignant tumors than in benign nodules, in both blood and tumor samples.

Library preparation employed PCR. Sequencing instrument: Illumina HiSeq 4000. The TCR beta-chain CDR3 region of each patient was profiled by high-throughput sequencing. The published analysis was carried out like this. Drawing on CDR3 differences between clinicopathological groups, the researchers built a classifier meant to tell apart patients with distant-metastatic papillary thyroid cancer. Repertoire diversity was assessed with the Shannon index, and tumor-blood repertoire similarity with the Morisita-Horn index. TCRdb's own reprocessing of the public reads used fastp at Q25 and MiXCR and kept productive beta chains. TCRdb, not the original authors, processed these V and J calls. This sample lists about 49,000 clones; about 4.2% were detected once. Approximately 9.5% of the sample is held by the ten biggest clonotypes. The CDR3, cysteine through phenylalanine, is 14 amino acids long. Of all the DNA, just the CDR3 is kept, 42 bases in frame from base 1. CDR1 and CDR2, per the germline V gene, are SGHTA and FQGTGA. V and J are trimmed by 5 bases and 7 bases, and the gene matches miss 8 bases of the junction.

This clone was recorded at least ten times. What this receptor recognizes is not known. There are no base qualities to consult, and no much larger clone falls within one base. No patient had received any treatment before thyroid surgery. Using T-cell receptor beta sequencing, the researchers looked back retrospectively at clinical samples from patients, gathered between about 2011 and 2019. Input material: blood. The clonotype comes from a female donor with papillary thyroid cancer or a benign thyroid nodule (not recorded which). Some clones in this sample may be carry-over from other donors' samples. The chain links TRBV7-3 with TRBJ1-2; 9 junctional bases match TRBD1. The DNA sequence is TGTGCCAGCAGCCCGACAGGGGGTCAGGGTGGCTACACCTTC. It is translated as CASSPTGGQGGYTF.